This T cell receptor beta chain was captured in a study of naive and memory T cell subsets. This clonotype was observed at least ten times. The antigen is not known. General study results and limits: Over 90% of naive TCR sequences appeared only once, unlike memory subsets.

The length of the CDR3 is 14 residues. The germline CDR1 and CDR2 sequences are DFQATT and SNEGSKA (reference sequence). V was cut by 0 bases and J by 3 bases, with 12 bases left in between. Both TRBC1 and TRBC2 were covered by a beta constant-region primer of two equimolar oligonucleotides. One entry per CDR3 protein, called by TCRdb with MiXCR from the UMI-ligation and nested PCR reads. The sample records roughly 91,000 distinct CDR3 sequences, over 10% being singletons. This sequence was found in a human donor in good health. The rearrangement uses TRBV20-1 and TRBJ2-7; D possibly corresponds to TRBD1 (6 bases). The specimen was central memory CD4+ T cells from blood. The CDR3, as DNA: TGCAGTGCTAGAGATCTCGGACAGATCTACGAGCAGTACTTC. Protein: CSARDLGQIYEQYF.